This paragraph covers one TCR beta chain sequence. This clone has ten or more counts. Its antigen is unknown. No clone much larger than this one lies a single base away; base qualities are absent. Other DNA sequences in this specimen translate into the identical CDR3. This entry is derived from a study of blood T cell repertoires in COVID-19 (dated by TCRdb to 2020 to 2021). Concerning the study at large: Samples from collaborators originated in the United States, Italy and Spain and spanned both the acute and convalescent phases of COVID-19. The dataset comprised deeply sampled blood TCRbeta repertoires from subjects exposed to, actively infected with, or recovered from COVID-19. The material from the prospective study consisted of cDNA or gDNA derived from T cells, B-cell-depleted T cells, or PBMCs. The samples were drawn from two sources: the first 160 participants of the ongoing ImmuneRACE study, and 950 to 1,500 subjects contributed by 6 global collaborators. Where available, HLA class I and class II types were taken from metadata supplied by the sample provider and were not determined by assay-based typing. The sample metadata nearly always contained a de-identified subject ID, COVID-19 status, age in years and sex. The repertoires were released in a freely available public database meant as a resource for research on the immune response to SARS-CoV-2.

TCRbeta CDR3 regions were amplified from genomic DNA using the immunoSEQ Assay, a bias-controlled multiplex PCR. Processing in the source paper ran as follows. Nucleated cell counts per sample were estimated from amplification of reference gene primers within the assay. To quantify the absolute abundance of each unique TCRbeta CDR3 rearrangement, sequence reads were collapsed and filtered. Productive Simpson clonality was computed per sample as the square root of Simpson's diversity index over productive rearrangements. TCRdb took over this immuneACCESS table, retaining in-frame rearrangements with V and J assigned. Such tables are incomplete; in checked studies, under half of the missing clones stem from an unresolved V gene, and the remainder is unexplained. V, J and clone size were drawn from that table, and D and trimming were deduced from the DNA. The sample records some 180,000 clones, approximately 80% of which are singletons. 6.5% to 8.5% of the sample rests with the top ten.

Including the terminal cysteine and phenylalanine, the CDR3 comprises 13 residues. Only the CDR3 portion is preserved as DNA: 39 bases, with reading frame beginning at the first base. The V end loses 7 bases and the J end loses 1 base, and a stretch of 11 bases separates them. As encoded in the germline V gene, CDR1 is SGHRS while CDR2 is YFSETQ. In Seattle, one collaborating source enrolled patients while the infection was active and tracked those patients longitudinally over the course of disease. Whole blood was collected in K2EDTA tubes by collaborating institutions according to the institutions' own protocols. For TCRbeta analysis, collaborators shipped samples in one of three forms: frozen whole blood, isolated PBMCs, or DNA extracted from either of those sample types. What the work shows at the level of the full study, not this receptor alone: Clinical and demographic metadata were provided uncurated, with the amount varying by source and participant.

This clonotype was sampled from a middle-aged woman with COVID-19, enrolled during active disease. The rearrangement joined TRBV5-1 to TRBJ1-1; matching of 6 bases hints at TRBD1 as the D gene. The sample consisted of peripheral blood. The CDR3 region has the sequence CASGRRGNTEAFF. The nucleotide sequence is TGCGCCAGCGGCCGCAGGGGGAACACTGAAGCTTTCTTT.